The T cell receptor (beta chain) under discussion was sequenced for a study of T cells after posttransplantation cyclophosphamide. Libraries were prepared by immunoSEQ multiplex PCR; TCRdb keeps only in-frame clonotypes and omits some of them. Of 12,000 or so clones in the sample, approximately 2% were seen once. Trimming stripped 4 bases from V and 2 bases from J, with 15 bases between. The germline V gene encodes CDR1 SQVTM and CDR2 ANQGSEA. The CDR3 extends over 15 amino acids. Cyclophosphamide on days +3 and +4 followed busulfan-fludarabine conditioning and a marrow graft. Sequenced material: PBMCs, taken after allogeneic stem cell transplant with posttransplant cyclophosphamide. V and J are TRBV29-1 and TRBJ1-5, with D possibly TRBD1 on 6 matching bases. The TCR originated in a male patient in his 30s who received an allogeneic stem cell transplant from a related donor, was CMV-positive, and had no GVHD. These T cells may partly come from the graft donor. The CDR3 is CSVGEGGVGNQPQHF. The DNA for the CDR3 is TGCAGCGTTGGGGAGGGGGGGGTGGGCAATCAGCCCCAGCATTTT.